The next 13 T cell receptor beta chains were all read from a single sample in a study of CD4+ T cells in melanoma. The assay was immunoSEQ multiplex PCR, and TCRdb's table has in-frame clones only and misses some. This table has 9,900 or so clones, 50% to 70% appearing once. The sequenced sample consisted of cells from a culture (not recorded whether cultured in vitro). These receptors all stem from a human donor with melanoma.

This chain uses TRBV11-2 with TRBJ1-3; no clear D gene. CDR3 length: 17 amino acids. Germline values: CDR1 SGHAT, CDR2 FQNNGV. Trimming removed 4 bases from V and 3 bases from J, with 19 bases in between. Here the CDR3 DNA reads TGTGCCAGCAGCTCGTACCAAGCGACGTTCGGTGGAAACACCATATATTTT. This sequence encodes CASSSYQATFGGNTIYF.

The chain links TRBV18 to TRBJ2-3, with D possibly TRBD2 on 6 matching bases. The CDR3 runs 16 residues. Germline V lookup: CDR1 KGHSH, CDR2 LQKENI. The germline V and J ends were trimmed by 3 bases and 4 bases, with 17 bases remaining between them. This CDR3 reads CASSPRLDGFSDTQYF. For the CDR3, the DNA is TGTGCCAGCTCACCGCGACTAGATGGCTTTTCAGATACGCAGTATTTT.

The V call is TRBV6-5, the J call TRBJ1-4, with a weak D call TRBD1 (6 bases). The CDR3 sequence is 13 residues long. Per the germline V gene, CDR1 is MNHEY and CDR2 is SVGAGI. Trimming took 0 bases from V and 7 from J, leaving 6 bases between them. The CDR3 region has the DNA TGTGCCAGCAGTTACTCCAGGGGTGAAAAACTGTTTTTT. As protein: CASSYSRGEKLFF.

This chain uses TRBV19 with TRBJ1-2; D may be TRBD1 (5 bases). There are 13 residues in the CDR3. Germline assignment: CDR1 LNHDA and CDR2 SQIVND (reference sequence). Trimming stripped 10 bases from V and 7 bases from J, with 19 bases between. As DNA, the CDR3 is TGTGCCACCGAATCGTCGGGGACGACTGGCTACACCTTC. As protein: CATESSGTTGYTF.

The table lists this clone with a few counts. The chain uses TRBV21-1 and TRBJ2-2; TRBD2 is taken as the D call from the table, unchecked against the DNA. TRBV21-1 is annotated as a pseudogene. There are 15 residues in the CDR3. The DNA of the CDR3 is TGTGCCAGCAGCAAAGTACCTATTTGGACCGGGGAGCTGTTTTTT. This encodes CASSKVPIWTGELFF.

The genes are TRBV13 and TRBJ2-7; possibly TRBD1 for D (6 bases). Germline V CDR1 and CDR2: PRHDT, FYEKMQ (reference sequence). The CDR3 runs to 15 residues. Between the trimmed V and J ends, which lost 8 bases and 1 base, there was a span of 18 bases. The CDR3 sequence: CASLSAGAGSYEQYF. The CDR3 DNA reads TGTGCCAGCTTGTCGGCAGGGGCTGGGTCCTACGAGCAGTACTTC. The variable domain in full, with the rest retrieved from reference TRBV13 and TRBJ2-7, is AAGVIQSPRHLIKEKRETATLKCYPIPRHDTVYWYQQGPGQDPQFLISFYEKMQSDKGSIPDRFSAQQFSDYHSELNMSSLELGDSALYFCASLSAGAGSYEQYFGPGTRLTVT.

This clone was seen only a few times. The rearrangement joins TRBV11-1 to TRBJ1-3, with 7 bases matching TRBD1. The junction had 4 bases not matched to a gene; V was cut back by 4 bases and J by 4 bases. Germline V lookup: CDR1 SGHAT, CDR2 FQDESV (reference sequence). There are 14 residues in the CDR3. The CDR3 nucleotides are TGTGCCAGCAGCTACGGGACAGCGGGAAACACCATATATTTT. Protein sequence: CASSYGTAGNTIYF. The entire variable domain, with the rest obtained from reference TRBV11-1 and TRBJ1-3, is as follows: EAEVAQSPRYKITEKSQAVAFWCDPISGHATLYWYRQILGQGPELLVQFQDESVVDDSQLPKDRFSAERLKGVDSTLKIQPAELGDSAMYLCASSYGTAGNTIYFGEGSWLTVV.

Points on this clone: The sample contains more than one DNA sequence encoding this CDR3. V is TRBV11-2 and J is TRBJ2-7; D not certain. V was pared by 1 base and J by 7 bases, with 14 bases between. The CDR3 runs to 14 residues. CDR1 SGHAT and CDR2 FQNNGV come from the germline V gene. The CDR3 region has the DNA TGTGCCAGCAGCTTAGCGAGCAACCTTGGTGAGCAGTACTTC. Protein: CASSLASNLGEQYF.

The chain joins TRBV30 to TRBJ1-2; D is possibly TRBD1 (6 bases). Per germline, CDR1 GTSNPN and CDR2 SVGIG (reference sequence). Trimming cost V 4 bases and J 8 bases, with 17 bases left between them. The CDR3 runs to 13 residues. CDR3 sequence: CAWTRQELGGYTF. CDR3 sequence (DNA): TGTGCCTGGACCCGACAGGAACTCGGAGGCTACACCTTC.

The V call is TRBV5-4, the J call TRBJ1-6; D remains ambiguous. This CDR3 has 15 amino acids. Per germline, CDR1 SGHNT and CDR2 YYREEE (reference sequence). V was cut by 4 bases and J by 10 bases, with 18 bases left in between. CDR3 residues: CASSPAVTALSPLHF. Written as DNA, the CDR3 is TGTGCCAGCAGCCCAGCAGTGACCGCGCTCTCACCCCTCCACTTT.

V is TRBV19 and J is TRBJ1-6; 9 nucleotides agree with TRBD1. J was trimmed by 7 bases and V by 0 bases; bases with no gene match: 7. Germline V gene sequence: CDR1 LNHDA, CDR2 SQIVND (reference sequence). This CDR3 spans 17 amino acids. Here the CDR3 reads CASSIDLADRGNSPLHF. CDR3 nucleotide sequence: TGTGCCAGTAGTATAGATTTGGCGGACAGGGGAAATTCACCCCTCCACTTT.

The chain combines TRBV19 with TRBJ2-7; TRBD2 might be the D (6 bases). The germline V and J ends were trimmed by 3 bases and 2 bases, with 11 bases remaining between them. CDR1 is LNHDA and CDR2 is SQIVND in the germline V gene (reference sequence). The CDR3 spans 14 residues. The DNA of the CDR3 is TGTGCCAGTAGTATCGGAGGGTCAGCCTACGAGCAGTACTTC. Protein: CASSIGGSAYEQYF.

This clone was picked up one time. This CDR3 is CASSLDRGVTDTQYF. For the CDR3, the DNA is TGTGCCAGCAGCTTGGACAGGGGGGTCACAGATACGCAGTATTTT. This rearrangement joins TRBV5-4 to TRBJ2-3; 8 bases are shared with TRBD1. J was trimmed by 2 bases and V by 0 bases; bases with no gene match: 2. The CDR3 has 15 amino acids. The V gene's germline CDR1 is SGHNT and CDR2 YYREEE (reference sequence).